What follows are 17 T cell receptor beta chains derived from one specimen sequenced in a study of T-cell memory formation after mild COVID-19. TCRdb re-analysed the 5' RACE reads in MiXCR, keeping a single row per CDR3 protein. The table lists fewer than 500,000 distinct CDR3 sequences, roughly 25% of them singletons. The sequenced sample consisted of PBMCs or a T cell subset sorted from them (not recorded which). These receptor sequences come from an adult woman who had mild COVID-19 (a few samples of this study predate the infection). Cell type and time point are not known.

A few counts support this clonotype. This sequence joins TRBV11-2 and TRBJ2-3, with no clear D. The V end lost 2 bases, the J end lost 0 bases, and 12 bases lay between the germline ends. Germline assignment: CDR1 SGHAT and CDR2 FQNNGV. The CDR3 has 16 amino acids. The CDR3 bases are TGTGCCAGCAGCTTATTCCCCAACTCTAGCACAGATACGCAGTATTTT. Amino acid sequence: CASSLFPNSSTDTQYF.

The chain joins TRBV10-3 to TRBJ2-7; D gene ambiguous. Trimming left V 5 bases short and J 0 bases short, with 5 bases between. CDR3 length equals 12 residues. Germline values: CDR1 ENHRY, CDR2 SYGVKD. The CDR3 region is CAISQVSYEQYF. The CDR3 nucleotides read TGTGCCATCAGTCAGGTCTCCTACGAGCAGTACTTC.

The genes are TRBV19 and TRBJ1-6; 9 bases align to TRBD1. Germline CDR1 and CDR2: LNHDA and SQIVND (reference sequence). V was clipped by 4 bases and J by 9 bases; unmatched bases: 7. The CDR3 sequence is 15 residues long. The CDR3 sequence: CASSTTGTGLSPLHF. The DNA of the CDR3 is TGTGCCAGTAGTACCACAGGGACAGGGCTTTCACCCCTCCACTTT.

The rearrangement links TRBV9 to TRBJ2-7, with 11 bases matching TRBD2. This CDR3 is built from 16 residues. Germline assignment: CDR1 SGDLS and CDR2 YYNGEE. V shed 2 bases and J 7 bases; nucleotides not matched to a gene: 11. The CDR3 reads CASSVTSGSIPQEQYF. For the CDR3, the DNA is TGTGCCAGCAGCGTCACTAGCGGGAGTATACCCCAAGAGCAGTACTTC.

V and J are TRBV12-3 or TRBV12-4 and TRBJ2-1, with 8 bases that match TRBD2. The CDR3 has 16 residues. V shed 3 bases, J shed 9 bases, and the junction held 13 bases outside the gene matches. CDR3 sequence (DNA): TGTGCCAGCAGTTTCTCATACGGGACTAGTAAGGCTGAGCAGTTCTTC. Translating gives CASSFSYGTSKAEQFF.

The chain employs TRBV18 and TRBJ2-2; the D is unclear. The CDR3 consists of 14 residues. Germline V gene sequence: CDR1 KGHSH, CDR2 LQKENI. V dropped 3 bases and J dropped 7 bases, with 12 bases sitting between them. The CDR3 DNA follows: TGTGCCAGCTCACCGGTTCAGGCGGACGGGGAGCTGTTTTTT. This gives the protein CASSPVQADGELFF.

This clonotype was detected a few times. The chain combines TRBV6-6 with TRBJ2-3, with 7 positions matching TRBD2. The CDR3 runs to 15 residues. Germline-derived CDR1 and CDR2 are MNHNY and SVGAGI (reference sequence). V lost 2 bases and J lost 2; bases outside the gene matches: 4. CDR3 in DNA: TGTGCCAGCAGTTACGACACTAGCGCCACAGATACGCAGTATTTT. This encodes CASSYDTSATDTQYF.

The rearrangement joins TRBV9 to TRBJ2-7; 7 bases agree with TRBD1. Per germline, CDR1 SGDLS and CDR2 YYNGEE. With 3 bases clipped from V and 2 bases from J, the junction kept 2 bases outside the gene matches. The CDR3 runs to 13 residues. CDR3 in amino acids: CASSADRAYEQYF. The DNA of the CDR3 is TGTGCCAGCAGCGCAGACAGGGCCTACGAGCAGTACTTC.

The chain has TRBV20-1 and TRBJ1-2, with D possibly being TRBD1 (6 bases). Germline V lookup: CDR1 DFQATT, CDR2 SNEGSKA (reference sequence). V lost 5 bases, J lost 4 bases, and 14 bases lay in between. The CDR3 runs to 13 residues. In DNA form, the CDR3 reads TGCAGTGCTCGGGAAACCAGGGGCTATGGCTACACCTTC. Translated, it gives CSARETRGYGYTF.

The chain has TRBV2 and TRBJ1-4, with D possibly TRBD1 on 5 matching bases. The CDR3 has 13 amino acids. Trimming cost V 7 bases and J 7 bases, with 13 bases left between them. Looked up from germline, CDR1 is SNHLY and CDR2 is FYNNEI. DNA of the CDR3: TGTGCCAGCATTCGCGGGGGGGGTGAAAAACTGTTTTTT. Translation gives CASIRGGGEKLFF.

A few counts support this clonotype. The V call is TRBV12-3 or TRBV12-4, the J call TRBJ2-3; 14 bases map to TRBD2. Trimming removed 5 bases from V and 0 bases from J; junction bases left unmatched: 1. The CDR3 sequence is 16 residues long. The CDR3 region is CASSGTSGRSTDTQYF. The CDR3 nucleotides are TGTGCCAGCAGTGGGACTAGCGGGAGAAGCACAGATACGCAGTATTTT.

This clonotype was detected ten times or more. The chain couples TRBV5-1 to TRBJ2-1, with 7 bases lining up with TRBD2. Germline V gives CDR1 SGHRS, CDR2 YFSETQ. The CDR3 has 15 residues. Trimming cost V 3 bases and J 8 bases; bases outside gene matches: 11. CDR3 in DNA: TGCGCCAGCAGCTCACTACTAGCGAATAAGGATGAGCAGTTCTTC. Translating it yields CASSSLLANKDEQFF.

The chain joins TRBV5-1 to TRBJ2-7, with 11 bases lining up with TRBD2. The CDR3 runs to 19 residues. Germline loops: CDR1 SGHRS, CDR2 YFSETQ. The V and J ends lost 5 bases and 4 bases, in that order; junction bases with no gene match: 20. The CDR3 protein is CASSTGPHSPSGRFYEQYF. CDR3 sequence (DNA): TGCGCCAGCAGTACCGGCCCTCATTCACCTAGCGGGAGGTTTTACGAGCAGTACTTC.

This clonotype was seen only a few times. The chain carries TRBV18 and TRBJ1-5, with unresolved D. Per the germline V gene, CDR1 is KGHSH and CDR2 is LQKENI. V was cut by 6 bases and J by 7 bases, with 13 bases left in between. CDR3 length: 13 amino acids. The chain's CDR3 is CASSPQVGQPQHF. The CDR3, as DNA: TGTGCCAGCTCCCCGCAGGTGGGACAGCCCCAGCATTTT.

The J gene is TRBJ2-1, the V gene TRBV3-1; TRBD2 matches 10 bases. The CDR3 spans 16 residues. J gave up 6 bases and V 1 base, and 6 bases lay outside the gene matches. Germline V lookup: CDR1 LGHDT, CDR2 YNNKEL (reference sequence). The CDR3 is CASSQGISGGPNEQFF. In nucleotides, the CDR3 is TGTGCCAGCAGCCAAGGGATTAGCGGGGGGCCCAATGAGCAGTTCTTC.

There are many counts of this clonotype. The rearrangement links TRBV7-8 to TRBJ2-3, with TRBD2 matching over 9 bases. With V trimmed by 5 bases and J by 5 bases, 14 bases remained unmatched. Germline-derived CDR1 and CDR2 are SGHVS and FQNEAQ. The CDR3 runs to 17 residues. The DNA for the CDR3 is TGTGCCAGCAGCACTCGGCCTCAGGCGGGGGGGAGAGATACGCAGTATTTT. Translation gives CASSTRPQAGGRDTQYF.

The chain uses TRBV3-1 and TRBJ1-1, with a tentative D call TRBD1 (5 bases). Per the germline V gene, CDR1 is LGHDT and CDR2 is YNNKEL (reference sequence). The ends were cut back, 4 bases at V and 6 bases at J, with 15 bases in the middle. The CDR3 runs 14 residues. CDR3 DNA sequence: TGTGCCAGCAGCCGAACAGCGGGGGTCTCTGAAGCTTTCTTT. Translated, it gives CASSRTAGVSEAFF. Using reference TRBV3-1 and TRBJ1-1 for the parts outside the CDR3, the full variable domain is DTAVSQTPKYLVTQMGNDKSIKCEQNLGHDTMYWYKQDSKKFLKIMFSYNNKELIINETVPNRFSPKSPDKAHLNLHINSLELGDSAVYFCASSRTAGVSEAFFGQGTRLTVV.